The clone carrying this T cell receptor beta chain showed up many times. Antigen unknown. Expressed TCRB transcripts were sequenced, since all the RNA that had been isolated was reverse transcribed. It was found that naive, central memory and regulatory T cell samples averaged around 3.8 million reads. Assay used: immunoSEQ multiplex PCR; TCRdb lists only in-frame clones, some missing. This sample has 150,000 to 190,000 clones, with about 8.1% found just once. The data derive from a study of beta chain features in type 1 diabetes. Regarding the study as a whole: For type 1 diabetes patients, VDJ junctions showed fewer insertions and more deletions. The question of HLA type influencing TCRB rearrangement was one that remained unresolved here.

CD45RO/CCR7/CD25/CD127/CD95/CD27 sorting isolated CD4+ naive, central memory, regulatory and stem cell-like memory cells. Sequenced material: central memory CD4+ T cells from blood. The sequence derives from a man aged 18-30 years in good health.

The CDR3 sequence: CASSQDGGLNTGELFF. The CDR3 DNA is TGCGCCAGCAGCCAAGATGGGGGGTTGAACACCGGGGAGCTGTTTTTT. V gene TRBV4-3 combines with J gene TRBJ2-2, with D possibly being TRBD2 (6 bases). The germline V and J ends were trimmed by 0 bases and 1 base, with 9 bases remaining between them. Germline loops: CDR1 LGHNA, CDR2 YSLEER. The CDR3 spans 16 residues.